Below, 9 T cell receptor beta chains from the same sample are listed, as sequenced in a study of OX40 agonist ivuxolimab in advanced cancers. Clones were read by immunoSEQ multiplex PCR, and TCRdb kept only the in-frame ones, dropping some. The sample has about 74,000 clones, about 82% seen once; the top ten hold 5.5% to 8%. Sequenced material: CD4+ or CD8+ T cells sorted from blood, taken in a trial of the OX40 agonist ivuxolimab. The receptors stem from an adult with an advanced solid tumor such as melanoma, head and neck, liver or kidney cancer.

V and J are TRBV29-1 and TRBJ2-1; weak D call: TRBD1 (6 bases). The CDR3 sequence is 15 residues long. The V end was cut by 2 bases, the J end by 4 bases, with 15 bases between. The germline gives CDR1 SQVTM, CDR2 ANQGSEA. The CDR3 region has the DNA TGCAGCGTTGAATTGCTCACAGGGAAGTACAATGAGCAGTTCTTC. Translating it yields CSVELLTGKYNEQFF.

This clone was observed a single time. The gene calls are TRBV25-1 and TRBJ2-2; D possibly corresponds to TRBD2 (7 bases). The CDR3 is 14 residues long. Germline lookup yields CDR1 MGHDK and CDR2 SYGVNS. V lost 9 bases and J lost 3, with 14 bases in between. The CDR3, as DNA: TGTGCCAGTGGTCGGGGGGCTTACACCGGGGAGCTGTTTTTT. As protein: CASGRGAYTGELFF.

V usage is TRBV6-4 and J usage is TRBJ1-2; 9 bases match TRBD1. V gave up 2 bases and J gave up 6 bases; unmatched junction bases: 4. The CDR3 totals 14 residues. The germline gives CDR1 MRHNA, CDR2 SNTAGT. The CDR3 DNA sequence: TGTGCCAGCAGTGACGGGGGGACAGGGAATGGCTACACCTTC. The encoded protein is CASSDGGTGNGYTF.

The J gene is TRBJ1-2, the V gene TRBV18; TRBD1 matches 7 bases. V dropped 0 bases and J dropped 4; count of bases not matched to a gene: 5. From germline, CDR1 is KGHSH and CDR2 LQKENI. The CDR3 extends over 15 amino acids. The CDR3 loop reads CASSPPGQSFYGYTF. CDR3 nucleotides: TGTGCCAGCTCACCACCGGGACAGAGTTTCTATGGCTACACCTTC.

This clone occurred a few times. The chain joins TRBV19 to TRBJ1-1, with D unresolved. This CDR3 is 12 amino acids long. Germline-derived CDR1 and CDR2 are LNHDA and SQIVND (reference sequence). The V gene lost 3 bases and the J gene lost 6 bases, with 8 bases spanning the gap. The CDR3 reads CASSIESSEAFF. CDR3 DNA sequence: TGTGCCAGTAGTATCGAATCGTCTGAAGCTTTCTTT.

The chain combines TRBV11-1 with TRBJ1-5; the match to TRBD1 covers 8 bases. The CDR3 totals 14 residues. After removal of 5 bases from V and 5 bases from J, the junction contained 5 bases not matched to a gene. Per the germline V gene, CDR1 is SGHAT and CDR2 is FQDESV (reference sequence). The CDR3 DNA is TGTGCCAGCAGCCTTGGGACAGGTTATCAGCCCCAGCATTTT. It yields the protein CASSLGTGYQPQHF.

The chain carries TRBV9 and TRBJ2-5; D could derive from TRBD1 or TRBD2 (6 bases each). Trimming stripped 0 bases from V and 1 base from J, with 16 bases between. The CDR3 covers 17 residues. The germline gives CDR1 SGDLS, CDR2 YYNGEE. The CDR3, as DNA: TGTGCCAGCAGCGTAGGGTCGATTGGGGGGCGCCAAGAGACCCAGTACTTC. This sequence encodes CASSVGSIGGRQETQYF.

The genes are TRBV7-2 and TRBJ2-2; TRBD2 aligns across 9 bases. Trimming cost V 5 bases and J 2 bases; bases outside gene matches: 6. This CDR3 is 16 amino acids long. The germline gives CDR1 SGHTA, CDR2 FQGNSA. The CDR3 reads CASSPLAGVNTGELFF. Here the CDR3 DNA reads TGTGCCAGCAGCCCCTTAGCGGGAGTTAACACCGGGGAGCTGTTTTTT.

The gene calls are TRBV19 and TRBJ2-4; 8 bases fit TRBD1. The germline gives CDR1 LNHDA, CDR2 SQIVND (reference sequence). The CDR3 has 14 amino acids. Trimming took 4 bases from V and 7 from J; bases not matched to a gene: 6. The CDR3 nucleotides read TGTGCCAGTAGTAGCAGACAGGGGATGAACATTCAGTACTTC. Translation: CASSSRQGMNIQYF.